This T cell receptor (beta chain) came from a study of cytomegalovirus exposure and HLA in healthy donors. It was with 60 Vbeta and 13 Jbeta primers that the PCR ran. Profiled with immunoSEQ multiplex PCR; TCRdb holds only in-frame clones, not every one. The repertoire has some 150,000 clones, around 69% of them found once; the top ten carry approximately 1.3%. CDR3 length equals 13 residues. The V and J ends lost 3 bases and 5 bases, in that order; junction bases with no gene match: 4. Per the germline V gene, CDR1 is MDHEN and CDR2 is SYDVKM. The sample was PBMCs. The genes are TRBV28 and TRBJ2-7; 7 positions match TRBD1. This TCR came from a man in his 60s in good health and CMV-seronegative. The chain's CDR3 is CASSLAGGDEQYF. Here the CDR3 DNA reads TGTGCCAGCAGTTTGGCAGGGGGTGACGAGCAGTACTTC. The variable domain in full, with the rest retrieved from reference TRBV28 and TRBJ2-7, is DVKVTQSSRYLVKRTGEKVFLECVQDMDHENMFWYRQDPGLGLRLIYFSYDVKMKEKGDIPEGYSVSREKKERFSLILESASTNQTSMYLCASSLAGGDEQYFGPGTRLTVT.